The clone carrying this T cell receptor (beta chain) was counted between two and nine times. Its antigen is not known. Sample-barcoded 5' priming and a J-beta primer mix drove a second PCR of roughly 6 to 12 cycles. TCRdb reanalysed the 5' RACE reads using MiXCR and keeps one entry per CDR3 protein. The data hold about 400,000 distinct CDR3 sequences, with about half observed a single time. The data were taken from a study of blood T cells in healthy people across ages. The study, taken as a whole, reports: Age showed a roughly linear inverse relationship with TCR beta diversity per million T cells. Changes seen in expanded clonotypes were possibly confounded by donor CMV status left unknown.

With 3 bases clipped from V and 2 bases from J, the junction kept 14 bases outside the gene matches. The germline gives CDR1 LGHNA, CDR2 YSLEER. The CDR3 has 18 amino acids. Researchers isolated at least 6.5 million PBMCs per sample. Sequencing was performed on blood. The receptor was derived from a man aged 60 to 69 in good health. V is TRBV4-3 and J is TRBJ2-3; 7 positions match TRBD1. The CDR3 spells CASSQDLRQGQITDTQYF. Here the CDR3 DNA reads TGCGCCAGCAGCCAGGACCTCCGACAGGGCCAGATCACAGATACGCAGTATTTT.